The next 17 T cell receptor beta chains were all read from a single sample in a study of blood T cell repertoires in COVID-19 (dated by TCRdb to the early 2020s). The library came from the immunoSEQ multiplex PCR assay. TCRdb obtained this table from immuneACCESS and retained in-frame rearrangements with V and J assigned. These tables miss some clones; where compared with another copy, unresolved V genes account for less than half of the shortfall, and the remainder is unexplained. A total of under 150,000 clones appear in this sample, 75% to 90% of them only once. The ten most abundant clones make up 4.6% of the sample. Sequencing used peripheral blood. These receptors all stem from a woman between 45 and 65 years old with acute or convalescent COVID-19.

The chain couples TRBV19 to TRBJ1-1, with D unresolved. The V and J ends lost 5 bases and 0 bases respectively, with 4 bases between them. The germline V gene has CDR1 LNHDA and CDR2 SQIVND (reference sequence). The CDR3 length is 12 residues. The CDR3: CASSQVNTEAFF. For the CDR3, the DNA is TGTGCCAGTAGTCAGGTGAACACTGAAGCTTTCTTT.

CDR3 in DNA: TGTGCCAGCAGCGTAGGCCCTAGCGGGACCTACAATGAGCAGTTCTTC. This translates into CASSVGPSGTYNEQFF. This chain joins TRBV9 and TRBJ2-1, with 9 bases aligning to TRBD2. Losses at the gene ends were 0 bases for V and 2 bases for J; bases not matched to a gene: 3. This CDR3 region has 16 residues. From germline, CDR1 is SGDLS and CDR2 YYNGEE.

CDR3 region: CSASTVVGGYEQYF. CDR3 bases: TGCAGTGCTAGTACGGTTGTCGGGGGCTACGAGCAGTACTTC. This chain connects TRBV20-1 to TRBJ2-7, with a tentative D call TRBD2 (6 bases). This CDR3 contains 14 residues. Trimming shortened V by 3 bases and J by 3 bases, and 15 bases separated the two germline ends. Germline loops: CDR1 DFQATT, CDR2 SNEGSKA (reference sequence).

This clone has a single count. The rearrangement links TRBV6-1 to TRBJ1-2; D gene uncertain. The germline gives CDR1 MNHNS, CDR2 SASEGT. The CDR3 totals 15 residues. Trimming took off 3 bases at V and 3 bases at J, with 14 bases between the two ends. This CDR3 reads CASSEAFRDYYGYTF. For the CDR3, the DNA is TGTGCCAGCAGTGAGGCGTTCCGGGATTACTATGGCTACACCTTC.

This chain links TRBV27 with TRBJ2-7, with 9 bases that match TRBD2. After removal of 2 bases from V and 5 bases from J, the junction contained 4 bases not matched to a gene. The germline CDR1 and CDR2 sequences are MNHEY and SMNVEV (reference sequence). The CDR3 runs 14 residues. Here the CDR3 reads CASSLRLAGNEQYF. The CDR3 nucleotides are TGTGCCAGCAGTTTAAGGCTAGCGGGAAACGAGCAGTACTTC.

This clone has just a few counts. The chain uses TRBV7-9 and TRBJ1-2; D gene ambiguous. The V end was cut by 4 bases, the J end by 4 bases, with 25 bases between. The CDR3 consists of 18 residues. CDR1 and CDR2 from the germline V gene are SEHNR and FQNEAQ (reference sequence). The CDR3 region has the DNA TGTGCCAGCAGCTCCAGGCTACCAGGTTGGAACCTGGGCTATGGCTACACCTTC. Its translation: CASSSRLPGWNLGYGYTF.

This rearrangement joins TRBV28 to TRBJ2-7; possibly TRBD1 for D (5 bases). V lost 3 bases to trimming and J lost 4 bases, with 7 bases between them. The germline V gene has CDR1 MDHEN and CDR2 SYDVKM. There are 12 residues in the CDR3. The CDR3 coding sequence is TGTGCCAGCAGTTTCAACAGGTACGAGCAGTACTTC. It yields the protein CASSFNRYEQYF.

V usage is TRBV18 and J usage is TRBJ2-5; weak D call: TRBD2 (6 bases). The CDR3 runs 15 residues. The V and J ends lost 4 bases and 1 base respectively, with 13 bases between them. CDR1 and CDR2 from the germline V gene are KGHSH and LQKENI. The CDR3 DNA sequence: TGTGCCAGCTCACGCAATGGGGGGTCCCAAGAGACCCAGTACTTC. Translation: CASSRNGGSQETQYF. The full variable domain, its missing parts supplied by reference TRBV18 and TRBJ2-5, is NAGVMQNPRHLVRRRGQEARLRCSPMKGHSHVYWYRQLPEEGLKFMVYLQKENIIDESGMPKERFSAEFPKEGPSILRIQQVVRGDSAAYFCASSRNGGSQETQYFGPGTRLLVL.

The rearrangement joins TRBV6-5 to TRBJ2-2; 9 bases align to TRBD2. Unmatched junction bases numbered 7, after V lost 6 bases and J lost 5 bases. CDR1 is MNHEY, CDR2 SVGAGI, per germline. This CDR3 region has 15 residues. The CDR3 protein is CASSQTSGITGELFF. CDR3 sequence (DNA): TGTGCCAGCAGCCAGACTAGCGGTATAACCGGGGAGCTGTTTTTT.

This clone came up a few times. The chain has TRBV10-3 and TRBJ2-7; 8 bases align to TRBD1. The germline gives CDR1 ENHRY, CDR2 SYGVKD. Germline trimming cut 4 bases from V and 0 bases from J; bases unmatched to any gene: 5. The length of the CDR3 is 15 residues. The CDR3 is CAISATGQDSYEQYF. The CDR3 DNA follows: TGTGCCATCAGTGCAACGGGACAGGACTCCTACGAGCAGTACTTC.

The chain uses TRBV19 and TRBJ1-1; D might be TRBD1 (5 bases). V lost 0 bases and J 2 bases, leaving 16 bases between the germline ends. Germline V gives CDR1 LNHDA, CDR2 SQIVND (reference sequence). This CDR3 is 17 amino acids long. The CDR3 here is CASSIDHLGRANTEAFF. The CDR3 DNA sequence: TGTGCCAGTAGTATAGATCATCTGGGCAGGGCTAACACTGAAGCTTTCTTT.

This chain links TRBV7-8 with TRBJ2-2, with D possibly TRBD2 on 5 matching bases. Per germline, CDR1 SGHVS and CDR2 FQNEAQ. This CDR3 is built from 14 residues. Trimming removed 2 bases from V and 5 bases from J, with 9 bases in between. In DNA form, the CDR3 reads TGTGCCAGCAGCTTATCCGGGGAAACCGGGGAGCTGTTTTTT. Its translation: CASSLSGETGELFF.

The J gene is TRBJ2-5, the V gene TRBV7-8; D is undetermined. The CDR3 runs to 15 residues. V lost 1 base to trimming and J lost 8 bases, with 17 bases between them. Germline V gene lookup returns CDR1 SGHVS and CDR2 FQNEAQ. The CDR3 DNA sequence: TGTGCCAGCAGCTTAGACCCAAACCCGAGAGAAACCCAGTACTTC. This translates into CASSLDPNPRETQYF.

CDR3 loop: CASSAPTAPEQFF. CDR3 sequence (DNA): TGTGCCAGCAGCGCCCCGACAGCACCCGAGCAGTTCTTC. The chain links TRBV7-9 to TRBJ2-1, with D maybe TRBD1 (5 bases). V was trimmed by 5 bases and J by 10 bases, leaving 15 bases between them. CDR3 length equals 13 residues. The V gene's germline CDR1 is SEHNR and CDR2 FQNEAQ (reference sequence).

The V gene is TRBV24-1, the J gene TRBJ1-5, with a weak D call TRBD1 (5 bases). V was trimmed by 5 bases and J by 7 bases, leaving 11 bases between them. The CDR3 spans 13 residues. The V gene's germline CDR1 is KGHDR and CDR2 SFDVKD. The CDR3 coding sequence is TGTGCCACCAGTGCCTCGGGGGGGCAGCCCCAGCATTTT. Translated: CATSASGGQPQHF.

This sequence joins TRBV7-9 and TRBJ1-1; D is undetermined. The CDR3 runs 13 residues. V gave up 5 bases and J gave up 7 bases, with 14 bases separating them. Germline lookup yields CDR1 SEHNR and CDR2 FQNEAQ (reference sequence). CDR3 region: CASSPAGGGEAFF. The CDR3 DNA reads TGTGCCAGCAGCCCGGCTGGTGGAGGTGAAGCTTTCTTT.

This clone was counted once. The chain employs TRBV21-1 and TRBJ2-5; the table assigns TRBD2, which was not confirmed against the DNA. TRBV21-1 has pseudogene status. This CDR3 contains 13 residues. CDR3 residues: CASRSTIEETQYF. For the CDR3, the DNA is TGTGCCAGCAGATCGACTATAGAAGAGACCCAGTACTTC.